The clone carrying this TCR beta chain has more than one count but fewer than ten. Its antigen is still unknown. The sample originates from a study of HIV-infected patients and healthy controls. Study-wide results and limits: The study did not determine the donors' HLA types. Healthy control repertoires had roughly threefold more distinct CDR3s than untreated HIV+ repertoires, and higher Shannon diversity.

Germline V gene lookup returns CDR1 KGHDR and CDR2 SFDVKD. V lost 3 bases and J lost 3; bases outside the gene matches: 5. This CDR3 is 15 amino acids long. Reverse transcription used 450 to 550 ng RNA and constant-region primers for alpha and beta. Alpha and beta chain libraries were made separately by chain-specific third strand synthesis with multiplexing indices. TCRdb processed the 5' RACE reads anew with MiXCR; each CDR3 protein has one entry. In the table there are nearly 9,500 distinct CDR3 sequences, about 5.8% of which are singletons. No cell fractionation was done, so the repertoire covers all unsorted peripheral blood T cells.

The sample comprised blood. This chain connects TRBV24-1 to TRBJ2-3; 7 bases agree with TRBD2. This clonotype originated in an adult in good health. CDR3 loop: CATSDKLALTDTQYF. As DNA, the CDR3 is TGTGCCACCAGTGATAAACTAGCGTTGACAGATACGCAGTATTTT.